This T cell receptor beta chain came from a study of shared clonotypes between healthy human individuals. Study-level points and caveats: Non-shared clonotypes had lower generation probabilities than those shared by all four donors. Only blood was sampled, and tissue TCR repertoires likely differ from blood ones. On the whole, naive subsets had larger estimated richness than memory subsets had.

As to this clone: Its antigen is still unknown.

Repertoires were generated with immunoSEQ multiplex PCR, while TCRdb's copy carries only in-frame clones and drops some. The sample carries about 2.3 million clones, approximately 93% recorded once. Per the germline V gene, CDR1 is SEHNR and CDR2 is FQNEAQ (reference sequence). Trimming left V 0 bases short and J 8 bases short, with 11 bases between. The CDR3 contains 14 residues. The investigators split CD4+ cells into a CD45RA+ naive subset and a CD45RA-negative memory subset. This sequence originates from a man aged 18 to 30 in good health. Some clones in this sample may be carry-over from other donors' samples. The chain combines TRBV7-9 with TRBJ2-1; D remains unclear. Sequencing was done on a sample of naive CD4+ T cells from PBMCs. Noted subset: CD45RA+ positively selected. Here the CDR3 DNA reads TGTGCCAGCAGCTTAGCGCTCGGTGGGCATGAGCAGTTCTTC. This encodes CASSLALGGHEQFF.